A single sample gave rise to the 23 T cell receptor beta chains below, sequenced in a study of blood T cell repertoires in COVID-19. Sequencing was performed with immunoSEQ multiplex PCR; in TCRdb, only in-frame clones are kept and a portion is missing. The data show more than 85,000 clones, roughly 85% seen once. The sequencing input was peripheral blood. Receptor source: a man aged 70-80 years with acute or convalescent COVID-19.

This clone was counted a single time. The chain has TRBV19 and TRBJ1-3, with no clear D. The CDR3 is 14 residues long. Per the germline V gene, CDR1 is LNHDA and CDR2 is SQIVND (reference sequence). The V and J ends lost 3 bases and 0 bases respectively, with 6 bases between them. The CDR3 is CASSITSSGNTIYF. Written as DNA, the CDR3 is TGTGCCAGTAGTATCACCAGCTCTGGAAACACCATATATTTT. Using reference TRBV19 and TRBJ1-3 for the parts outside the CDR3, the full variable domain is DGGITQSPKYLFRKEGQNVTLSCEQNLNHDAMYWYRQDPGQGLRLIYYSQIVNDFQKGDIAEGYSVSREKKESFPLTVTSAQKNPTAFYLCASSITSSGNTIYFGEGSWLTVV.

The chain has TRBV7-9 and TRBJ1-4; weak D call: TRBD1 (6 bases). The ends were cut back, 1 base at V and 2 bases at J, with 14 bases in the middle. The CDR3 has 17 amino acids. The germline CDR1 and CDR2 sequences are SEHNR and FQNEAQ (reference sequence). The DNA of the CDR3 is TGTGCCAGCAGCTTAGGCCAGGGGTTGACGACTAATGAAAAACTGTTTTTT. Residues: CASSLGQGLTTNEKLFF.

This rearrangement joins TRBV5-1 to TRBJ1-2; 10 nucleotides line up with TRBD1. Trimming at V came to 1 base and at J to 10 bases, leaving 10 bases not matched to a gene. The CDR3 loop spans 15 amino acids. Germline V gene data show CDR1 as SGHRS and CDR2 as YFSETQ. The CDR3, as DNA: TGCGCCAGCAGCTTGACATCTACGGGGACAGGGGCCTACACCTTC. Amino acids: CASSLTSTGTGAYTF.

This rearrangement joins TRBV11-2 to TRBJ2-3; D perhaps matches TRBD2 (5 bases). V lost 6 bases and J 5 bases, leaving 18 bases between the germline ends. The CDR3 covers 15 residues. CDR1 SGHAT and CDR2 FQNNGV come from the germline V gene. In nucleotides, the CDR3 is TGTGCCAGCAGTTTCCGTACGGGGTCGGGAGATACGCAGTATTTT. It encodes CASSFRTGSGDTQYF.

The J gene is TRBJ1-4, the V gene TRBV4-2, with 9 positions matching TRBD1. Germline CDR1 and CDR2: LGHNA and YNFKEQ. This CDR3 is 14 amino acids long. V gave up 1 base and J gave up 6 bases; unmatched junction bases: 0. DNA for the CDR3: TGTGCCAGCAGCCAAGGGACAGGGGATGAAAAACTGTTTTTT. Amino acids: CASSQGTGDEKLFF.

In DNA form, the CDR3 reads TGCGCCAGCAGCGGTGGACAGGCTTTTAACTATGGCTACACCTTC. Residues: CASSGGQAFNYGYTF. The rearrangement joins TRBV5-1 to TRBJ1-2, with 7 bases fitting TRBD1. The junction had 7 bases not matched to a gene; V was cut back by 4 bases and J by 1 base. This CDR3 spans 15 amino acids. In germline, CDR1 is SGHRS, CDR2 YFSETQ.

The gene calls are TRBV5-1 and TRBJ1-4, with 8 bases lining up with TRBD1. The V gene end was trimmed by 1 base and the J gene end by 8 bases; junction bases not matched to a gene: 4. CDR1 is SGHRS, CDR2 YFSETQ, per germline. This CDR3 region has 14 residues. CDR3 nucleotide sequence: TGCGCCAGCAGCTTGAGGGCAGGGGGCGAAAAACTGTTTTTT. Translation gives CASSLRAGGEKLFF.

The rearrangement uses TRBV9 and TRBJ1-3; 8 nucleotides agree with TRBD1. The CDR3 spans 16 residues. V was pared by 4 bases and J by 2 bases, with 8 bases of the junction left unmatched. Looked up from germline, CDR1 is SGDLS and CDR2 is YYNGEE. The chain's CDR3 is CASSPDPRGPGNTIYF. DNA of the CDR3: TGTGCCAGCAGCCCAGACCCCAGGGGGCCTGGAAACACCATATATTTT.

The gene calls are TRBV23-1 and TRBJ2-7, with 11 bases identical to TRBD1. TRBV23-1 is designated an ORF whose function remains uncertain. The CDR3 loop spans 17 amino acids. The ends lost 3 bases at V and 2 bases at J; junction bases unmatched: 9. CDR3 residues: CASSQRTGGERTYEQYV. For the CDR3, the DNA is TGCGCCAGCAGTCAGCGGACAGGGGGCGAGAGGACCTACGAGCAGTACGTC.

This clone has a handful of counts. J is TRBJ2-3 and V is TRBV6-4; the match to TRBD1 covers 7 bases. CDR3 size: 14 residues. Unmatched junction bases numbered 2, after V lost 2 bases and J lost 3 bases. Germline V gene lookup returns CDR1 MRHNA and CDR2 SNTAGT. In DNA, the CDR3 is TGTGCCAGCAGTGACGACAGGGATACAGATACGCAGTATTTT. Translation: CASSDDRDTDTQYF.

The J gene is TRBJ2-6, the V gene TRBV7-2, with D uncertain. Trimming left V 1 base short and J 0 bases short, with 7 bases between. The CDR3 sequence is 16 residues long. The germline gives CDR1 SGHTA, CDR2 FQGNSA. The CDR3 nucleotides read TGTGCCAGCAGCTTAGGTTACAGCTCTGGGGCCAACGTCCTGACTTTC. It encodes CASSLGYSSGANVLTF.

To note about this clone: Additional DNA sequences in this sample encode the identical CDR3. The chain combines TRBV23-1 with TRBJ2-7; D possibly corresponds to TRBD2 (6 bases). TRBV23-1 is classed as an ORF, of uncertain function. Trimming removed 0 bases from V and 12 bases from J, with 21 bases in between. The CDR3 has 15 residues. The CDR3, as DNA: TGCGCCAGCAGTCAATCTTGCCCCGACCGGGCCGGGGGGTACGTC. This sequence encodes CASSQSCPDRAGGYV.

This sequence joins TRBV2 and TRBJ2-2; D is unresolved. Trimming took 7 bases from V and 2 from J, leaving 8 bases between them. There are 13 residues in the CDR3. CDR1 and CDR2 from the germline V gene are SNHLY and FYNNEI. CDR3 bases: TGTGCCAGCACAGTCGTTAACACCGGGGAGCTGTTTTTT. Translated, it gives CASTVVNTGELFF. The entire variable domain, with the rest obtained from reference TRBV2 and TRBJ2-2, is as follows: EPEVTQTPSHQVTQMGQEVILRCVPISNHLYFYWYRQILGQKVEFLVSFYNNEISEKSEIFDDQFSVERPDGSNFTLKIRSTKLEDSAMYFCASTVVNTGELFFGEGSRLTVL.

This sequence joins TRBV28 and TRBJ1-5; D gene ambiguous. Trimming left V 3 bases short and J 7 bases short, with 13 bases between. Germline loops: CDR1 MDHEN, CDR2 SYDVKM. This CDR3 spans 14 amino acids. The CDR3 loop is CASSFPGQVQPQHF. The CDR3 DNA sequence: TGTGCCAGCAGTTTCCCTGGGCAGGTCCAGCCCCAGCATTTT.

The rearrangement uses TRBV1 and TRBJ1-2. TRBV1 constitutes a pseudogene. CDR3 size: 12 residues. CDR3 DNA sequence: TGCACCAGCAGTGAGTCTGTTTATGGCTACACCTTC. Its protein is CTSSESVYGYTF.

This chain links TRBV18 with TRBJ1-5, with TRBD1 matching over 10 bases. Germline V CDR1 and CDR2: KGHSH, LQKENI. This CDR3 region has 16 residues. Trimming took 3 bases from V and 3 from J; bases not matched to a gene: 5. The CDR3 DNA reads TGTGCCAGCTCACCCGGGACAGGGGCCTACAATCAGCCCCAGCATTTT. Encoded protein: CASSPGTGAYNQPQHF.

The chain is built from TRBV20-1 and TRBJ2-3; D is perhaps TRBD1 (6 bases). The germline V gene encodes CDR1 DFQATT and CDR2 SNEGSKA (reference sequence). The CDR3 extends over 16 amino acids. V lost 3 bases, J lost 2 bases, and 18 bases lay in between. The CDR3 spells CSASGARGLDTDTQYF. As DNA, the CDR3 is TGCAGTGCTAGTGGGGCCAGGGGCTTAGACACAGATACGCAGTATTTT.

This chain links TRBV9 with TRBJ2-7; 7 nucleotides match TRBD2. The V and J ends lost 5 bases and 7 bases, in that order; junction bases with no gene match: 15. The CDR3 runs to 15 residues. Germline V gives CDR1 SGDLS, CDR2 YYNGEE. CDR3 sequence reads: CASSSPTGGATEQYF. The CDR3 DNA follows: TGTGCCAGCAGTTCACCGACGGGGGGAGCTACGGAGCAGTACTTC.

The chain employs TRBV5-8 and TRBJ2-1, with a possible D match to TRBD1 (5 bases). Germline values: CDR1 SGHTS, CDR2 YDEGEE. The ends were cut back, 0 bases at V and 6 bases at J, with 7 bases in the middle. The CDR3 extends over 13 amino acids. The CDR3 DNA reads TGTGCCAGCAGCTTGGACAGGACCAATGAGCAGTTCTTC. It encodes CASSLDRTNEQFF.

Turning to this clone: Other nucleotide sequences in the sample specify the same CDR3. The CDR3 bases are TGTGCCAGCAGTTTAGGCGGACAGTCCTACGAGCAGTACGTC. This codes for CASSLGGQSYEQYV. The V gene is TRBV28, the J gene TRBJ2-7, with D perhaps TRBD1 (6 bases). Trimming stripped 2 bases from V and 1 base from J, with 9 bases between. The CDR3 loop spans 14 amino acids. Per germline, CDR1 MDHEN and CDR2 SYDVKM.

CDR3 bases: TGTGCCAGCTCAATCACAGAGAACACTGAAGCTTTCTTT. It codes for CASSITENTEAFF. The V call is TRBV18, the J call TRBJ1-1; D remains ambiguous. Germline-derived CDR1 and CDR2 are KGHSH and LQKENI. CDR3 length: 13 amino acids. Trimming removed 5 bases at V and 1 base at J, with 8 bases between.

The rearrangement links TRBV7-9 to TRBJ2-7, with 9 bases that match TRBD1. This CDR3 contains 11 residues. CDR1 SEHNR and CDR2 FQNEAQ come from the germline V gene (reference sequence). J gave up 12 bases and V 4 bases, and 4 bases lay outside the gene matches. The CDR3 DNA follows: TGTGCCAGCAGCTCGGGACAGGGCTCGTACTTC. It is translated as CASSSGQGSYF.

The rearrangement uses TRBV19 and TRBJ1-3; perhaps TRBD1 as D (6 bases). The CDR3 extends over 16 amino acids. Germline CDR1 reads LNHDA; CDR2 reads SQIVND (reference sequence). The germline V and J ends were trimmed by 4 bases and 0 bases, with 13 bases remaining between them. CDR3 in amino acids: CASSTRGQNSGNTIYF. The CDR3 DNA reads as TGTGCCAGTAGTACCCGCGGACAGAACTCTGGAAACACCATATATTTT.